The T cell receptor (beta chain) under discussion was sequenced for a study of blood T cells in healthy people across ages. About this clonotype: Its antigen is unknown.

For the second PCR, which ran for about 6 to 11 cycles, a sample-barcoded 5' primer and a J-beta primer mix were used. The yield of each sample was at least 2.5 million CDR3-containing paired-end reads. TCRdb re-called the 5' RACE reads through MiXCR, storing one row per CDR3 protein. Of roughly 1,300,000 distinct CDR3 sequences in the sample, 59% were seen once. Each donor had roughly 10 milliliters of peripheral blood drawn. The study's findings and limits: Older age coincided with a roughly linear decline in TCR beta diversity per million T cells.

Per the germline V gene, CDR1 is MDHEN and CDR2 is SYDVKM. The CDR3 sequence is 14 residues long. V and J are TRBV28 and TRBJ1-1; 8 bases fit TRBD1. The clonotype comes from a young man in good health. The material sequenced was blood. The CDR3 region is CVAGGQVMNTEAFF. As DNA, the CDR3 is TGTGTCGCGGGGGGACAGGTGATGAACACTGAAGCTTTCTTT.